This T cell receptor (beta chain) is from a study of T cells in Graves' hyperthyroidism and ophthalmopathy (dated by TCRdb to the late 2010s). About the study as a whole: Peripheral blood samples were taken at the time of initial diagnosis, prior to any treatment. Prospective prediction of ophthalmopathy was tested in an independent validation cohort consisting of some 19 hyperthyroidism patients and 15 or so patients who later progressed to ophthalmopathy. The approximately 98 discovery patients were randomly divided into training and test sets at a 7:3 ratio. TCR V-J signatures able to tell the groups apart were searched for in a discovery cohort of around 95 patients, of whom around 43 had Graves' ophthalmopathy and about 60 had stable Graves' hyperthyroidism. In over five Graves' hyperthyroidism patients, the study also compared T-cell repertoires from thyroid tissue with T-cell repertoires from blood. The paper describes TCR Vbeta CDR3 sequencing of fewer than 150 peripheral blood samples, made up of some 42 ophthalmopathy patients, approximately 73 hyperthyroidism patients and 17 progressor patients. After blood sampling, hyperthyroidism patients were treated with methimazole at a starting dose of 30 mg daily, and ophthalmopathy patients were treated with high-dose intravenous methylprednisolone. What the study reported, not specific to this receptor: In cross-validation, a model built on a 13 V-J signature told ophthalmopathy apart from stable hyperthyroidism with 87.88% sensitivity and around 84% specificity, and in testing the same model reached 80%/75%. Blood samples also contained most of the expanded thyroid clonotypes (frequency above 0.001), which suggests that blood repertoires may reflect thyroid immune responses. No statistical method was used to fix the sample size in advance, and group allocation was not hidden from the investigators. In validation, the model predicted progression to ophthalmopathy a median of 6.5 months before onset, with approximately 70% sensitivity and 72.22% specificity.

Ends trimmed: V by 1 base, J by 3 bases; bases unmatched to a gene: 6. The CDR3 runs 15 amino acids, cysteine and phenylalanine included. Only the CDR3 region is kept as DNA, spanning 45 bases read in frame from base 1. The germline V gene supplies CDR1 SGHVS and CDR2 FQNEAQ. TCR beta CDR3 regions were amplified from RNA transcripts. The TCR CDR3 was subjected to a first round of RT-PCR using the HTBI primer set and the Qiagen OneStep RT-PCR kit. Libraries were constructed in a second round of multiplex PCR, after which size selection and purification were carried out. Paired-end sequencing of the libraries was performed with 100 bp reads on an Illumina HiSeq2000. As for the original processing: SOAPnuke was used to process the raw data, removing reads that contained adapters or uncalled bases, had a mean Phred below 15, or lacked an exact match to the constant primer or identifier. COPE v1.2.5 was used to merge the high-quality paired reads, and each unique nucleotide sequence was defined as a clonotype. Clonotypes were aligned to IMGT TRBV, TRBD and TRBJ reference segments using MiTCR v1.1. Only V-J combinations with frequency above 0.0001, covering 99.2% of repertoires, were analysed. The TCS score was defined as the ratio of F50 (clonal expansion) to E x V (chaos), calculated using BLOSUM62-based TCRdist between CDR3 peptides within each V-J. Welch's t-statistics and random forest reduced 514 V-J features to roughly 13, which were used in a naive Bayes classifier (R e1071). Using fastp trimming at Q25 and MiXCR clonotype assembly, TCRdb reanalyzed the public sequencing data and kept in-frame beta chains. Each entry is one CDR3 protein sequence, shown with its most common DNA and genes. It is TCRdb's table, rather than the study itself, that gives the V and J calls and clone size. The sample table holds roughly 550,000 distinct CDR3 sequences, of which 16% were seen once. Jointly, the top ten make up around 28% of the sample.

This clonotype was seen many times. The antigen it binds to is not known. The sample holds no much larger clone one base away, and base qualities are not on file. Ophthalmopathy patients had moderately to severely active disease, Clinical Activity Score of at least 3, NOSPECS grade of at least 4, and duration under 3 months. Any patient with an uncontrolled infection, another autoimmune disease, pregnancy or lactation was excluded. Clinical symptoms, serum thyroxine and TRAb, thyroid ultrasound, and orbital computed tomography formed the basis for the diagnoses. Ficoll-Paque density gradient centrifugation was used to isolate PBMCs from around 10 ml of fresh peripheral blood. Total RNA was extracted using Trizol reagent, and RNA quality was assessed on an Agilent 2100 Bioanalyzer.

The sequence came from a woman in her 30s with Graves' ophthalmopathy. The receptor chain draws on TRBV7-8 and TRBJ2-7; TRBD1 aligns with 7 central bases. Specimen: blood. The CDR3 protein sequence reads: CASSLEGTDLYEQYF. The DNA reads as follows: TGTGCCAGCAGCTTAGAAGGGACAGACCTCTACGAGCAGTACTTC.